The 8 T cell receptor beta chains presented below share a single source sample, sequenced in a study of T cells after yellow fever vaccination. TCRdb reprocessed the 5' RACE reads via MiXCR and lists one record per CDR3 protein. The repertoire holds a few hundred thousand distinct CDR3 sequences, with more than 3% as singletons. The material sequenced was PBMCs, taken on the day of the yellow fever booster vaccination. The receptors here all came from a man in his late teens or twenties who received the YFV17D yellow fever vaccine.

This clonotype was detected ten times or more. This sequence joins TRBV10-2 and TRBJ1-1; no clear D gene. Trimming shortened V by 6 bases and J by 2 bases, and 16 bases separated the two germline ends. The CDR3 runs to 15 residues. Germline V gene lookup returns CDR1 WSHSY and CDR2 SAAADI. The CDR3 reads CASRSPVRYNTEAFF. CDR3 sequence (DNA): TGCGCCAGCAGATCTCCCGTCCGGTACAACACTGAAGCTTTCTTT.

This clonotype was found many times. The rearrangement joins TRBV29-1 to TRBJ1-1; TRBD1 agrees at 7 bases. Germline assignment: CDR1 SQVTM and CDR2 ANQGSEA. The CDR3 has 14 amino acids. Unmatched junction bases numbered 6, after V lost 4 bases and J lost 1 base. The CDR3 DNA reads as TGCAGCGTTGGGCCTCGACAGGGGAACACTGAAGCTTTCTTT. It is translated as CSVGPRQGNTEAFF.

The chain employs TRBV29-1 and TRBJ2-3; D is possibly TRBD1 or TRBD2 (6 bases each). Trimming took off 4 bases at V and 6 bases at J, with 14 bases between the two ends. The CDR3 runs to 13 residues. From germline, CDR1 is SQVTM and CDR2 ANQGSEA. This CDR3 reads CSVGRGQGDTQYF. CDR3 DNA sequence: TGCAGCGTTGGACGGGGGCAAGGCGATACGCAGTATTTT.

This clonotype was observed a handful of times. The chain links TRBV7-8 to TRBJ2-1; TRBD2 matches 7 bases. Germline V gives CDR1 SGHVS, CDR2 FQNEAQ. CDR3 length: 13 amino acids. The V gene end was trimmed by 5 bases and the J gene end by 6 bases; junction bases not matched to a gene: 4. Here the CDR3 DNA reads TGTGCCAGCAGCAGAGGGACTACCAATGAGCAGTTCTTC. Translated, it gives CASSRGTTNEQFF. The entire variable domain, with the rest obtained from reference TRBV7-8 and TRBJ2-1, is as follows: GAGVSQSPRYKVAKRGQDVALRCDPISGHVSLFWYQQALGQGPEFLTYFQNEAQLDKSGLPSDRFFAERPEGSVSTLKIQRTQQEDSAVYLCASSRGTTNEQFFGPGTRLTVL.

This clonotype turned up a few times. The rearrangement uses TRBV18 and TRBJ1-2, with D hard to call. Germline V CDR1 and CDR2: KGHSH, LQKENI. The CDR3 consists of 12 residues. Trimming pared 2 bases from V and 9 bases from J, leaving 10 bases between. The CDR3, as DNA: TGTGCCAGCTCACCATACTCCCGCCGCTACACCTTC. This codes for CASSPYSRRYTF.

This clonotype was seen many times. The genes are TRBV5-1 and TRBJ2-7, with D possibly being TRBD1 or TRBD2 (5 bases each). Deletions cut 0 bases from V and 8 bases from J, with 9 bases between. This CDR3 region has 12 residues. The germline V gene has CDR1 SGHRS and CDR2 YFSETQ. In nucleotides, the CDR3 is TGCGCCAGCAGCTTGGTGGGGGATCAGCAGTACTTC. As protein: CASSLVGDQQYF.

The V call is TRBV7-2, the J call TRBJ1-2; 7 bases line up with TRBD1. The germline CDR1 and CDR2 sequences are SGHTA and FQGNSA. Trimming at V came to 2 bases and at J to 7 bases, leaving 1 base not matched to a gene. The CDR3 covers 12 residues. CDR3 loop: CASSLNRGGYTF. The CDR3 nucleotides read TGTGCCAGCAGCTTAAACAGGGGTGGCTACACCTTC. Based on the CDR3 plus reference TRBV7-2 and TRBJ1-2, the full variable domain is GAGVSQSPSNKVTEKGKDVELRCDPISGHTALYWYRQSLGQGLEFLIYFQGNSAPDKSGLPSDRFSAERTGGSVSTLTIQRTQQEDSAVYLCASSLNRGGYTFGSGTRLTVV.

This clonotype came up a few times. J is TRBJ1-2 and V is TRBV12-3 or TRBV12-4; D remains ambiguous. The CDR3 has 14 amino acids. Trimming shortened V by 2 bases and J by 7 bases, and 14 bases separated the two germline ends. CDR3 nucleotides: TGTGCCAGCAGTTTATCGCGCCCTGGGCCTGGCTACACCTTC. Its protein is CASSLSRPGPGYTF.